These 26 T cell receptor beta chains were sequenced from one sample in a study of T-cell memory formation after mild COVID-19. TCRdb analysed the 5' RACE reads with MiXCR anew, one entry per CDR3 protein. The data contain around 300,000 distinct CDR3 sequences, roughly 13% of them singletons. The source material was PBMCs or a T cell subset sorted from them (not recorded which). All receptors derive from a man between 18 and 29 years old who had mild COVID-19 (a few samples of this study predate the infection). Cell type and time point are not known.

This clonotype was detected a few times. The chain joins TRBV20-1 to TRBJ1-4, with D possibly matching TRBD1 (5 bases). CDR1 and CDR2 from the germline V gene are DFQATT and SNEGSKA (reference sequence). There are 14 residues in the CDR3. V was shortened by 4 bases and J by 6 bases, with 15 bases between the two germline ends. CDR3 sequence (DNA): TGCAGTGCTAAATCACGGGAGGGGTATGAAAAACTGTTTTTT. Translating gives CSAKSREGYEKLFF.

This clonotype was observed a few times. The J gene is TRBJ2-1, the V gene TRBV11-3, with 7 positions matching TRBD1. Looked up from germline, CDR1 is SGHNT and CDR2 is YENEEA. The V gene end was trimmed by 2 bases and the J gene end by 6 bases; junction bases not matched to a gene: 7. The CDR3 is made up of 15 amino acids. The CDR3 sequence: CASSLQGVQSNEQFF. The CDR3 DNA follows: TGTGCCAGCAGCTTACAGGGGGTTCAATCCAATGAGCAGTTCTTC.

This clonotype was observed many times. The chain links TRBV7-2 to TRBJ1-4; D is ambiguous. The germline gives CDR1 SGHTA, CDR2 FQGNSA. The CDR3 contains 12 residues. Trimming pared 1 base from V and 7 bases from J, leaving 4 bases between. The CDR3 loop reads CASSLVGEKLFF. DNA of the CDR3: TGTGCCAGCAGCTTAGTTGGTGAAAAACTGTTTTTT.

The gene calls are TRBV6-5 and TRBJ1-6; the match to TRBD1 covers 8 bases. Losses at the gene ends were 5 bases for V and 0 bases for J; bases not matched to a gene: 9. The length of the CDR3 is 18 residues. Germline lookup yields CDR1 MNHEY and CDR2 SVGAGI. CDR3 region: CASSKRTGQSSYNSPLHF. CDR3 in DNA: TGTGCCAGCAGTAAACGGACAGGGCAGAGCTCCTATAATTCACCCCTCCACTTT.

This clonotype has only a few counts. This chain connects TRBV4-2 to TRBJ1-1; D ambiguous. CDR3 length: 16 amino acids. Trimming pared 0 bases from V and 5 bases from J, leaving 16 bases between. CDR1 LGHNA and CDR2 YNFKEQ come from the germline V gene. Here the CDR3 DNA reads TGTGCCAGCAGCCAAGATTCAGCAGGCCGCGGAACTGAAGCTTTCTTT. It yields the protein CASSQDSAGRGTEAFF.

The rearrangement joins TRBV5-5 to TRBJ1-5; weak D call: TRBD1 (6 bases). Trimming left V 3 bases short and J 9 bases short, with 25 bases between. The length of the CDR3 is 17 residues. In germline, CDR1 is SGHKS, CDR2 YYEKEE (reference sequence). CDR3 sequence: CASSWGPARAQTGPQHF. The CDR3 nucleotides read TGTGCCAGCAGCTGGGGGCCCGCGAGGGCCCAGACCGGGCCCCAGCATTTT.

Many counts were recorded for this clonotype. The V and J genes are TRBV7-6 and TRBJ2-3; D not resolved. Germline V gene data show CDR1 as SGHVS and CDR2 as FNYEAQ. There are 14 residues in the CDR3. The V end was cut by 5 bases, the J end by 3 bases, with 12 bases between. CDR3 amino acids: CASSPPSQTDTQYF. In DNA, the CDR3 is TGTGCCAGCAGCCCCCCGTCCCAGACAGATACGCAGTATTTT.

This clonotype was detected a few times. The gene calls are TRBV7-3 and TRBJ2-2, with D possibly TRBD1 on 7 matching bases. With 4 bases removed from V and 10 bases from J, the gap between germline ends came to 16 bases. Germline CDR1 SGHTA, CDR2 FQGTGA. The CDR3 contains 14 residues. The CDR3 DNA is TGTGCCAGCAGCTCCCTCGGAGGGGGCGCGGAGCTGTTTTTT. Translating gives CASSSLGGGAELFF.

This clonotype was found a few times. The chain combines TRBV7-3 with TRBJ2-1, with a weak D call TRBD2 (6 bases). V lost 5 bases and J lost 8, with 13 bases in between. The V gene's germline CDR1 is SGHTA and CDR2 FQGTGA. This CDR3 comprises 13 residues. CDR3 sequence: CASSRAGRHEQFF. CDR3 in DNA: TGTGCCAGCAGCCGGGCGGGGAGACATGAGCAGTTCTTC. The variable domain in full, with the rest retrieved from reference TRBV7-3 and TRBJ2-1, is GAGVSQTPSNKVTEKGKYVELRCDPISGHTALYWYRQSLGQGPEFLIYFQGTGAADDSGLPNDRFFAVRPEGSVSTLKIQRTERGDSAVYLCASSRAGRHEQFFGPGTRLTVL.

This clonotype was found a few times. The chain couples TRBV20-1 to TRBJ1-2, with a tentative D call TRBD1 (5 bases). The germline V gene has CDR1 DFQATT and CDR2 SNEGSKA (reference sequence). The V gene lost 1 base and the J gene lost 3 bases, with 15 bases spanning the gap. This CDR3 is 15 amino acids long. The chain's CDR3 is CSARGGGAGDYGYTF. The CDR3 DNA sequence: TGCAGTGCTAGAGGTGGCGGGGCGGGAGACTATGGCTACACCTTC.

There are a few counts of this clonotype. The chain recombines TRBV29-1 with TRBJ1-1; tentatively, D is TRBD1 (6 bases). V was cut by 3 bases and J by 6 bases, with 17 bases left in between. Germline CDR1 SQVTM, CDR2 ANQGSEA. CDR3 size: 14 residues. The DNA for the CDR3 is TGCAGCGTTGACCGCTTCACAGGGTTCTCTGAAGCTTTCTTT. Translation gives CSVDRFTGFSEAFF.

In regard to this clonotype: A read error may produce the germline difference seen at one junction end. J is TRBJ2-5 and V is TRBV4-3, with TRBD1 matching 9 bases. Germline lookup yields CDR1 LGHNA and CDR2 YSLEER. The CDR3 is made up of 15 amino acids. CDR3 in amino acids: CASSQNPTGGETQYF. The CDR3 DNA follows: TGCGCCAGCAGCCAAAACCCGACAGGGGGAGAGACACAGTACTTC.

The chain is built from TRBV7-9 and TRBJ2-3, with 10 bases aligning to TRBD2. V lost 5 bases, J lost 2 bases, and 7 bases stayed unmatched. CDR1 SEHNR and CDR2 FQNEAQ come from the germline V gene (reference sequence). The CDR3 consists of 16 residues. The CDR3 sequence: CASSAALAGATDTQYF. CDR3 in DNA: TGTGCCAGCAGCGCGGCGCTAGCGGGAGCCACAGATACGCAGTATTTT.

This clonotype was observed a few times. The CDR3, as DNA: TGCAGCGTTGAACGTTTGGGGTCCGAAGCTTTCTTT. Translating it yields CSVERLGSEAFF. The chain uses TRBV29-1 and TRBJ1-1; D ambiguous. Trimming removed 2 bases at V and 8 bases at J, with 12 bases between. Germline V CDR1 and CDR2: SQVTM, ANQGSEA. CDR3 length: 12 amino acids.

Many counts were recorded for this clonotype. This chain links TRBV7-2 with TRBJ1-2; possibly TRBD1 for D (5 bases). This CDR3 has 14 amino acids. Germline V gene sequence: CDR1 SGHTA, CDR2 FQGNSA. V was cut by 5 bases and J by 2 bases, with 12 bases left in between. The CDR3 is CASSQDSSNYGYTF. As DNA, the CDR3 is TGTGCCAGCAGCCAAGACAGTTCAAACTATGGCTACACCTTC.

As to this clonotype: Lacking the conserved final phenylalanine or tryptophan, this CDR3 likely reflects a read error. V is TRBV11-2 and J is TRBJ1-1; 7 bases map to TRBD1. The CDR3 is made up of 17 amino acids. In germline, CDR1 is SGHAT, CDR2 FQNNGV. The V and J ends lost 1 base and 1 base, in that order; junction bases with no gene match: 9. CDR3 sequence (DNA): TGTGCCAGCAGCTTAGGGAGGGGGACAGCGCCGAACACTGAAGCTTTCTAT. This sequence encodes CASSLGRGTAPNTEAFY.

On this clonotype itself: Germline and junction disagree at one end, which may indicate a read error. The V gene is TRBV7-2, the J gene TRBJ2-2; D unresolved. The CDR3 covers 13 residues. The V gene's germline CDR1 is SGHTA and CDR2 FQGNSA. The CDR3 loop reads CASSFENPGELFF. DNA for the CDR3: TGTGCCAGCAGCTTCGAGAACCCCGGGGAGCTGTTTTTT. Supplemented by reference TRBV7-2 and TRBJ2-2, the full variable domain reads GAGVSQSPSNKVTEKGKDVELRCDPISGHTALYWYRQSLGQGLEFLIYFQGNSAPDKSGLPSDRFSAERTGGSVSTLTIQRTQQEDSAVYLCASSFENPGELFFGEGSRLTVL.

Many counts were recorded for this clonotype. J is TRBJ2-7 and V is TRBV12-3 or TRBV12-4, with 12 positions matching TRBD2. CDR3 size: 15 residues. V lost 4 bases and J lost 6; bases outside the gene matches: 7. CDR3 coding DNA: TGTGCCAGCAGTTCGACTAGCGGGGGATCGGGCGAGCAGTACTTC. Its protein product is CASSSTSGGSGEQYF.

This clonotype was counted between two and nine times. The V gene is TRBV5-1, the J gene TRBJ2-5; no definite D call. Deletions cut 0 bases from V and 2 bases from J, with 5 bases between. Germline V gene data show CDR1 as SGHRS and CDR2 as YFSETQ. CDR3 size: 13 residues. Written as DNA, the CDR3 is TGCGCCAGCAGCTTGGCCAGGCAAGAGACCCAGTACTTC. It yields the protein CASSLARQETQYF.

V usage is TRBV5-1 and J usage is TRBJ2-7; 11 bases map to TRBD1. CDR3 size: 15 residues. Germline values: CDR1 SGHRS, CDR2 YFSETQ. The J segment lost 3 bases and the V segment lost 3 bases, leaving 5 bases of the junction unmatched. The CDR3: CASSWGTGGFYEQYV. CDR3 coding DNA: TGCGCCAGCAGCTGGGGGACAGGGGGATTCTACGAGCAGTACGTC.

V usage is TRBV14 and J usage is TRBJ2-5; 8 nucleotides line up with TRBD1. The V segment lost 1 base and the J segment 5 bases; nucleotides outside the gene matches: 9. Germline loops: CDR1 SGHDN, CDR2 FVKESK. The CDR3 has 16 amino acids. The CDR3 bases are TGTGCCAGCAGCCAAGGACTTCGACAGGGGAAGGAGACCCAGTACTTC. Translating gives CASSQGLRQGKETQYF.

This clonotype was recorded a few times. The chain employs TRBV7-9 and TRBJ2-5; no firm D call. This CDR3 is built from 12 residues. Trimming took off 3 bases at V and 5 bases at J, with 7 bases between the two ends. CDR1 is SEHNR, CDR2 FQNEAQ, per germline (reference sequence). CDR3 DNA sequence: TGTGCCAGCAGCTTTGGGCCCGAGACCCAGTACTTC. This sequence encodes CASSFGPETQYF.

At least ten counts were recorded for this clonotype. The gene calls are TRBV2 and TRBJ2-7, with 11 nucleotides matching TRBD1. Unmatched junction bases numbered 6, after V lost 7 bases and J lost 4 bases. In germline, CDR1 is SNHLY, CDR2 FYNNEI. The CDR3 extends over 14 amino acids. CDR3 protein: CASTGTGGRYEQYF. CDR3 nucleotides: TGTGCCAGCACTGGGACAGGGGGAAGGTACGAGCAGTACTTC.

This clonotype was seen only a few times. This chain connects TRBV11-2 to TRBJ1-4; D gene uncertain. Trimming left V 3 bases short and J 4 bases short, with 6 bases between. CDR3 length equals 13 residues. Germline V gene data show CDR1 as SGHAT and CDR2 as FQNNGV. CDR3 loop: CASSFSFNEKLFF. Here the CDR3 DNA reads TGTGCCAGCAGCTTCTCTTTTAATGAAAAACTGTTTTTT.

The table lists this clonotype with many counts. The gene calls are TRBV20-1 and TRBJ1-2; D is undetermined. Trimming took 6 bases from V and 2 from J, leaving 13 bases between them. The CDR3 is 13 residues long. CDR1 is DFQATT, CDR2 SNEGSKA, per germline (reference sequence). CDR3 sequence: CSAMGGGNYGYTF. In DNA form, the CDR3 reads TGCAGTGCCATGGGAGGTGGGAACTATGGCTACACCTTC.

This rearrangement joins TRBV20-1 to TRBJ1-2; no definite D call. The germline V gene encodes CDR1 DFQATT and CDR2 SNEGSKA (reference sequence). V was clipped by 4 bases and J by 2 bases, with 11 bases between them. CDR3 length: 13 amino acids. The CDR3 protein is CSAIGGVNYGYTF. As DNA, the CDR3 is TGCAGTGCTATAGGCGGGGTCAACTATGGCTACACCTTC.